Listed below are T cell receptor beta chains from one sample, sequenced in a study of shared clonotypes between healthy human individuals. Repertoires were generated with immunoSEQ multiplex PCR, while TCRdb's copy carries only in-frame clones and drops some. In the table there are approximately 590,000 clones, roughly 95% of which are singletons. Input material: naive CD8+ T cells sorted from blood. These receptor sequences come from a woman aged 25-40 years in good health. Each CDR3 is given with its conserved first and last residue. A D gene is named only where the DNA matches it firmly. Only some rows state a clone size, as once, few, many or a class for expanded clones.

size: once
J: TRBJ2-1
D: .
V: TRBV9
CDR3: CASSVDGAYNEQFF
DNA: TGTGCCAGCAGCGTAGACGGCGCATACAATGAGCAGTTCTTC

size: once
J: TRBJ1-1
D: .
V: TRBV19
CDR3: CASSIEYGADTEAFF
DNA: TGTGCCAGTAGTATAGAGTACGGGGCAGACACTGAAGCTTTCTTT

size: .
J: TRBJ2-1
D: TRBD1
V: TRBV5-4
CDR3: CASSAHPLGTGGYNEQFF
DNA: TGTGCCAGCAGCGCCCACCCCCTCGGGACAGGGGGCTACAATGAGCAGTTCTTC

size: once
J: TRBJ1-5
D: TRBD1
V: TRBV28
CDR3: CASSLRGPGSNQPQHF
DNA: TGTGCCAGCAGTTTAAGGGGGCCAGGTAGCAATCAGCCCCAGCATTTT

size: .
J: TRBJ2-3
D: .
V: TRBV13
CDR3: CASSDTGSTSTDTQYF
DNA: TGTGCCAGCTCTGACACAGGGTCAACTAGCACAGATACGCAGTATTTT

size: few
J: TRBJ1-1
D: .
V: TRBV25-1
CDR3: CASSEGGPEAFF
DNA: TGTGCCAGCAGTGAGGGCGGTCCTGAAGCTTTCTTT

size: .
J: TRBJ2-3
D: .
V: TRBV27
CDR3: CASSSSTSIFTDTQYF
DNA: TGTGCCAGCAGTTCCTCGACATCTATATTCACAGATACGCAGTATTTT

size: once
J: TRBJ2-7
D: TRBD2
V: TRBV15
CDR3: CGVAGARNEQYF
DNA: TGTGGGGTAGCGGGAGCTAGGAACGAGCAGTACTTC

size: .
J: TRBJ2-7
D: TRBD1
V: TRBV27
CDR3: CASSLNRGYEQYF
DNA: TGTGCCAGCAGTTTGAACAGGGGTTACGAGCAGTACTTC

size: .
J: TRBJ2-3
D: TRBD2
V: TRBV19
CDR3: CASSQRESYTDTQYF
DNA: TGTGCCAGTAGTCAGCGGGAGTCCTACACAGATACGCAGTATTTT

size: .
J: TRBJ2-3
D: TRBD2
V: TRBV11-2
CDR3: CASSLVLSNGRESTDTQYF
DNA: TGTGCCAGCAGCTTAGTTCTTTCTAACGGGAGGGAAAGCACAGATACGCAGTATTTT

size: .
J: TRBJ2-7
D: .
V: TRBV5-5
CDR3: CASSLTREWSEQYF
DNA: TGTGCCAGCAGCTTAACACGGGAGTGGAGCGAGCAGTACTTC

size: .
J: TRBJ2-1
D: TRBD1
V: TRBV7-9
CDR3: CASSSRTGERDEQFF
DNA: TGTGCCAGCAGCTCCAGGACAGGGGAAAGGGATGAGCAGTTCTTC

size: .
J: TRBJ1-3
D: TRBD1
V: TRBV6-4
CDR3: CASGCGQGRGGNTIYF
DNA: TGTGCCAGCGGGTGTGGACAGGGAAGGGGAGGAAACACCATATATTTT

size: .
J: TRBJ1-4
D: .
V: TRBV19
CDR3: CASSIGREDGSNEKLFF
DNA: TGTGCCAGTAGTATCGGCAGGGAAGACGGTTCTAATGAAAAACTGTTTTTT

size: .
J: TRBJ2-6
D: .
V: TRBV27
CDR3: CASSSGTGGANVLTF
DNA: TGTGCCAGCAGTTCCGGGACGGGCGGGGCCAACGTCCTGACTTTC

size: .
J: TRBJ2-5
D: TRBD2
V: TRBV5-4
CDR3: CASSFSGKGETQYF
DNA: TGTGCCAGCAGCTTTAGCGGGAAGGGAGAGACCCAGTACTTC

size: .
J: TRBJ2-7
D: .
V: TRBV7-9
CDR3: CASSSPPPPAESSYEQYF
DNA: TGTGCCAGCAGCTCCCCCCCACCCCCCGCAGAAAGTTCCTACGAGCAGTACTTC

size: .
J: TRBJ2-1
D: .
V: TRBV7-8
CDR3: CASSLDYEQFF
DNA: TGTGCCAGCAGCTTAGACTATGAGCAGTTCTTC

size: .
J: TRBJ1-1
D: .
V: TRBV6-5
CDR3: CASWTGEWNTEAFF
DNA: TGTGCCAGCTGGACGGGGGAGTGGAACACTGAAGCTTTCTTT

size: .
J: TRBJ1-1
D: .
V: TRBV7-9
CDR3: CASSPITENTEAFF
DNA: TGTGCCAGCAGCCCAATTACCGAGAACACTGAAGCTTTCTTT

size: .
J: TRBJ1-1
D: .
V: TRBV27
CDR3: CASSSPDDTEAFF
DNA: TGTGCCAGCAGTTCCCCAGACGACACTGAAGCTTTCTTT

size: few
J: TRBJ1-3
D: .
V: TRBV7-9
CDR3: CASSHPRDDMNTIYF
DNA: TGTGCCAGCAGCCACCCCAGGGACGATATGAACACCATATATTTT